This T cell receptor (beta chain) was captured by sequencing in a study of CD4 T cells in relation to SARS-CoV-2 and coronaviruses. The CDR3 contains 16 residues. Trimming at V came to 4 bases and at J to 4 bases, leaving 11 bases not matched to a gene. Germline V gene sequence: CDR1 SGHNT, CDR2 YYREEE (reference sequence). Details on this clone: Antigen: not known.

Clones were read by immunoSEQ multiplex PCR, and TCRdb kept only the in-frame ones, dropping some. The table shows under 13,000 clones, with around 70% occurring only once. Before the COVID-19 pandemic, during about 2011-2019, CD4+ T cells were taken from unexposed donors. CD4+ T cells were isolated from the cells after nine to eleven days of culture. The chain joins TRBV5-4 to TRBJ2-3, with 8 bases that match TRBD1. The sequence was collected from a human donor in good health. Sequencing was performed on CD4+ T cells from PBMCs, cultured in vitro. The CDR3 spells CASSPHLQGAADTQYF. Here the CDR3 DNA reads TGTGCCAGCAGCCCCCACCTCCAGGGGGCTGCAGATACGCAGTATTTT.